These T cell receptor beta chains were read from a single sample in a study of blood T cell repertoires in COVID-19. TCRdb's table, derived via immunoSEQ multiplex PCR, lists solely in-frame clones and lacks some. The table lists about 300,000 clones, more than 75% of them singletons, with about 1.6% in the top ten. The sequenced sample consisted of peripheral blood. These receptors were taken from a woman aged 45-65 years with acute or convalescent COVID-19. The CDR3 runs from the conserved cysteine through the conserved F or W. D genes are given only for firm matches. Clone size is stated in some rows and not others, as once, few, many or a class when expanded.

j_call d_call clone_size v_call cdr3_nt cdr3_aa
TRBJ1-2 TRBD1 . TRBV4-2 TGTGCCAGCAGCCTTGGACAGGGTCTTTATGGCTACACCTTC CASSLGQGLYGYTF
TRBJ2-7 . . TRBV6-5 TGTGCCAGCAGCCCCGGCCGGGGAGGTTACGAGCAGTACTTC CASSPGRGGYEQYF
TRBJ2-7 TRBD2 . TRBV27 TGTGCCAGCAGTTTACGGACTAGCGGGAGCGATTACGAGCAGTACTTC CASSLRTSGSDYEQYF
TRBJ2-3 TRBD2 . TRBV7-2 TGTGCCAGCAGGGGACTAGCGGGAGGAGATACGCAGTATTTT CASRGLAGGDTQYF
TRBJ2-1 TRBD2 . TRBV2 TGTGCCAGCCCCAAGGAGCGGGAGGGGTACAATGAGCAGTTCTTC CASPKEREGYNEQFF
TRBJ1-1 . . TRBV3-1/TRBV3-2 TGTGCCAGCAGCCAAGGCGGGTGGAGCACTGAAGCTTTCTTT CASSQGGWSTEAFF
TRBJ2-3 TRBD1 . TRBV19 TGTGCCAGTAGTCCTGACAGGGGCCCCACATCCACAGATACGCAGTATTTT CASSPDRGPTSTDTQYF
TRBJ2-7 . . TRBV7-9 TGTGCCAGCAGCTTGGGACTTACTTACTACGAGCAGTACTTC CASSLGLTYYEQYF
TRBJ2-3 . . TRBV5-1 TGCGCCAGCAGCTTGGCCGGGGGAATGGTGGCAGATACGCAGTATTTT CASSLAGGMVADTQYF
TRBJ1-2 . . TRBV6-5 TGTGCCAGCAGCAAAAGCGGACAGTTCTATGGCTACACCTTC CASSKSGQFYGYTF
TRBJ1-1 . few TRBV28 TGTGCCAGCAGTTTCCACGGGACACCTGAAGCTTTCTTT CASSFHGTPEAFF
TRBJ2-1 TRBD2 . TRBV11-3 TGTGCCAGCAGCTCCGGGGAGCGGGGTGCCTACAATGAGCAGTTCTTC CASSSGERGAYNEQFF
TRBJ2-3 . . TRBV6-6 TGTGCCAGCAGTGGCCCCGGTGGCAGGGGAACAGATACGCAGTATTTT CASSGPGGRGTDTQYF
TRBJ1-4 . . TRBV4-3 TGCGCCAGCAGCCCCAGTGGTAGGGGAGGAACTAATGAAAAACTGTTTTTT CASSPSGRGGTNEKLFF
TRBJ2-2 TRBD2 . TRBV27 TGTGCCAGCAGTCCCGGGACTAGGAACACCGGGGAGCTGTTTTTT CASSPGTRNTGELFF
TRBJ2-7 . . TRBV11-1 TGTGCCAGCAGCTTAGCGCTAAATTACGAGCAGTACTTC CASSLALNYEQYF
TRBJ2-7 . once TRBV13 TGTGCCAGCAGCTTAGATAGCGGACCCTCCTACGAGCAGTACTTC CASSLDSGPSYEQYF
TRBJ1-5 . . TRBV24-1 TGTGCCACCAGTGATCCCAGGGATGGGAGCAATCAGCCCCAGCATTTT CATSDPRDGSNQPQHF
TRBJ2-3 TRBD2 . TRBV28 TGTGCCAGCAGTCCAAGCGGGAGGGTGTCAGATACGCAGTATTTT CASSPSGRVSDTQYF
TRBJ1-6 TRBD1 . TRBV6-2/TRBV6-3 TGTGCCAGCAGTCGACGGGGACAGGGGGCTTCACCCCTCCACTTT CASSRRGQGASPLHF
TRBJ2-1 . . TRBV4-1 TGCGCCAGCAGCCAGATCGGACAGACCAATGAGCAGTTCTTC CASSQIGQTNEQFF
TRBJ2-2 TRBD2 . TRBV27 TGTGCCAGCAGTCCCTATGGACTAGCGGGAGGGCCGAGCGGGGAGCTGTTTTTT CASSPYGLAGGPSGELFF
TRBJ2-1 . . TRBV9 TGTGCCAGCAGCGTTCAGTATCGGGATGAGCAGTTCTTC CASSVQYRDEQFF
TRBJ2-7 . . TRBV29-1 TGCAGCGTTGATCCGTCGGAAGGGGCCGACGAGCAGTACTTC CSVDPSEGADEQYF
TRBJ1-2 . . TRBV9 TGTGCCAGCAGCACCGGCGGGGGGTTAAGAACCCTATATGGCTACACCTTC CASSTGGGLRTLYGYTF
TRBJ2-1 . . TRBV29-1 TGCAGCGCCCATCGACAGAATGAGCAGTTCTTC CSAHRQNEQFF
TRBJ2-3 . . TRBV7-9 TGTGCCACCCAGGGTGCCTCAAAGGATACGCAGTATTTT CATQGASKDTQYF
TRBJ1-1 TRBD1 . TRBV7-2 TGTGCCAGCAGCTTGGGGCAGGGGGCTGAAGCTTTCTTT CASSLGQGAEAFF
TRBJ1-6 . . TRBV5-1 TGCGCCAGCAGCTTGGAACACAGCTCCTATAATTCACCCCTCCACTTT CASSLEHSSYNSPLHF
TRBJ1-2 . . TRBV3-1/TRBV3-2 TGTGCCAGCAGCCAAGCTGGAGACTATGGCTACACCTTC CASSQAGDYGYTF
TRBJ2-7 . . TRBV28 TGTGCCAGCAGTTTGTATCAGGGGCGGCAGTACTTC CASSLYQGRQYF
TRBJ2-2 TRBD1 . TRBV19 TGTGCCAGTAGTAGGGACAGGGGACAACTGAACACCGGGGAGCTGTTTTTT CASSRDRGQLNTGELFF
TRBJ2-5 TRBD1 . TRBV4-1 TGCGCCAGCAGCCAGGGACAGCTAAAAGAGACCCAGTACTTC CASSQGQLKETQYF
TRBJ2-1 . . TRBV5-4 TGTGCCAGCAGCTTGGATTCAGGGACAGAGCAGTTCTTC CASSLDSGTEQFF
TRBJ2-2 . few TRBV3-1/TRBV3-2 TGTGCCAGCAGCCAAGAGGGAGGCAGGGAGCTGTTTTTT CASSQEGGRELFF
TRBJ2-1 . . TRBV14 TGTGCCAGCAGCCGAACTAGCTCCTACAATGAGCAGTTCTTC CASSRTSSYNEQFF
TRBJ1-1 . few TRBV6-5 TGTGCCAGCAGCCTTGCGGGGAACACTGAAGCTTTCTTT CASSLAGNTEAFF